This TCR beta chain was observed in a study of cytomegalovirus exposure and HLA in healthy donors (dated 2017 in TCRdb). General notes on the study: An earlier analysis of several hundred of the donors reported about 300 Gb of sequence data and around 100 million unique TCR beta sequences obtained from about 179 million T cells. About 280 gigabases of sequencing data and tens of millions of unique TCR sequences made up an early release that covered about 640 HLA-typed donors. Of the roughly 430 genotyped donors, 65% to 90% fell in the genetic ancestry cluster associated with self-reported Caucasian donors. The aim of the study was to test whether cataloging public T cell receptors could identify signatures of past pathogen exposure. The study profiled the T cell repertoires of about 720 subjects by immunosequencing and related them to cytomegalovirus serostatus. In addition to the first cohort of hundreds of subjects, a separate validation cohort of approximately 120 different subjects was used. To predict cytomegalovirus infection status, the study combined high-throughput TCR immunosequencing, statistical association of individual TCRs with disease status, and machine learning. To study patterns of TCR occurrence, a later analysis re-analyzed previously published TCR beta repertoires from around 700 donors and added high-resolution HLA genotyping. Rather than using new phenotypic data, the later analysis identified candidate immune exposures from TCR beta sequences and from how often those sequences occurred across donors. An earlier analysis of 587 of the donors applied high-throughput TCR beta sequencing to assess whether each TCR beta V gene segment acted as functional or pseudogenic. Donor age, sex, ethnicity and CMV serostatus were compiled together with the repertoire data. In a later genetic analysis, genome-wide SNP genotypes for about 55% of the 666 donors were used, and that subset was treated as a discovery cohort. Every repertoire in the discovery cohort had been generated on one and the same sequencing platform. HLA typing covered class I and class II loci at four-digit resolution. The number of typed donors differed by locus: about 620-630 for A, B, C, DRB1 and DQB1; some 500 for DQA1; 606 for DPA1; and 400 to 480 for DPB1. Four to six DR-DQ haplotypes were handled as single units for association and clustering, since linkage in the cohort was strong. Among a few hundred genotyped donors of the cohort, an average of about 240,000 unique TCR beta nucleotide sequences were sequenced per donor, approximately 20% of them non-productive.

This clone was seen once. The target of this receptor is not known. Base qualities were left out, and no much larger clone turns up one base away. Libraries came from the immunoSEQ multiplex PCR assay. A mixture of 60 forward primers for TCR Vbeta segments and 13 reverse primers for TCR Jbeta segments was used in the multiplex PCR. The CDR3 region of rearranged TCR beta genes was amplified from genomic DNA by a multiplex PCR assay. The Illumina HiSeq System was used to sequence the amplified TCR beta libraries as 87-base-pair reads. The paper's data handling went like this. Across the 500 to 750 repertoires, a later analysis counted tens of millions of unique TCR beta chains, around 11 million of which were shared by at least two donors. Raw reads were error-corrected and collapsed into unique sequences by a nearest-neighbor algorithm in which closely related sequences were merged to remove PCR and sequencing errors. V, D and J gene segments were assigned by aligning CDR3 sequences to IMGT reference sequences. Each retained sequence needed at least a six-nucleotide match to both a V gene segment and a J gene segment. Rearrangements were called productive when the CDR3 lacked stop codons and stayed in frame with V and J; all others were non-productive. CDR3 was defined according to IMGT convention as the region running from the second conserved V-encoded cysteine to the conserved J-encoded phenylalanine. The earlier analysis of 550 to 650 of the donors excluded any sequence lacking an unambiguous match to a single V gene segment. In an earlier analysis of 450 to 700 of the donors, V segments were called functional above 56.7% productive rearrangements and were called segregating when the between-donor standard deviation exceeded 5%. A statistical classification framework was developed to diagnose cytomegalovirus status using the catalog of TCR beta chain sequences. In a later analysis, TCR nucleotide sequences were compared against IMGT/GENE-DB human TR gene sequences so that V and J genes could be assigned. The TCRdist pipeline was used in a later analysis to assign CDR3 sequences and most-parsimonious VDJ recombination scenarios. A later analysis defined each TCR beta chain by its CDR3 amino acid sequence plus V-gene family, and excluded reads lacking a unique V-gene family. In a later analysis, fewer than 600 highly shared, low-generation-probability nucleotide sequences were removed to address suspected cross-contamination and a sequencing artifact. For each public chain, a later analysis derived a clonal expansion index from normalized ranks of inferred template counts within each repertoire. In a later analysis, generation probabilities were computed with a VDJ recombination model fitted to out-of-frame rearrangements, and the resulting probabilities were checked against IGoR. A later analysis scored TCR-TCR, TCR-HLA and TCR-CMV co-occurrence with hypergeometric tests, applying a repertoire-size bias correction to TCR pairs. A later analysis estimated false discovery rates by permuting HLA or CMV assignments 20 times. A later analysis grouped co-occurring TCRs with DBSCAN, adding TCRdist sequence similarity when clustering within HLA-allele-positive subsets. Repertoires with fewer than 30,000 or more than 120,000 public chains, plus five repertoires with anomalous nucleotide sharing, were excluded from co-occurrence clustering. The source is immuneACCESS, and TCRdb retained only in-frame sequences with V and J called. Part of the clones is not carried over; for the studies checked, unresolved V genes explain less than half of this, and the remainder is unexplained. That table is the source of V, J and clone size, and D and trimming were worked out from the DNA. The sample table shows over 40,000 clones, and about 90% are seen once. The ten largest clones represent 6.5% to 9.5% of the sample.

Taken from the germline V gene (reference sequence), the CDR1 and CDR2 loops are SEHNR and FQNEAQ. V is cut back by 4 bases and J by 0 bases, with 6 bases in the junction unmatched. The CDR3 contains 16 residues, cysteine and phenylalanine counted. Kept here is only the CDR3 DNA, which spans 48 bases and is read in frame from base 1. Overall study results and their limits: Broadly in line with IMGT annotations, most TCR beta V segments showed up in productive rearrangements about 87% or about 30% of the time in an earlier analysis of under 700 of the donors. For the cohort, immune exposure information was limited to CMV serostatus. Only TCR beta chains were sequenced in this cohort, and the absence of alpha or paired-chain data limited detectable features. In a later analysis, HLA-associated TCR beta chains showed more clonal expansion and lower generation probabilities than non-associated chains that were equally common. The sequencing pipeline was judged likely to have produced a cluster of highly shared sequence variants as a technical artifact. Most TCR sequences were seen in very few donors, while some public TCRs were found in many individuals. Presence/absence analyses assumed roughly uniform sequencing depth across donors, an assumption that may not hold. A later analysis found that most CMV-associated TCR beta chains appeared HLA-restricted, with HLA associations seemingly driven largely by CMV exposure. According to a later analysis, parvovirus B19, influenza, CMV and Epstein-Barr virus appeared linked to several top co-occurrence clusters. At a false discovery rate of 0.05, a later analysis linked 15,000 to 20,000 TCR beta sequences to specific HLA alleles. Cytomegalovirus status was reported to be diagnosed by the classifier with high specificity and sensitivity in both the original and validation cohorts. Linkage disequilibrium might explain the correlated functional status among segregating V segments, but an unknown experimental factor could not be excluded. The earlier analysis of around 600 of the donors excluded some 15 rarely observed V segments, including chromosome 9 orphons, because counts were too low. In a later analysis, the rate of TCR association differed among HLA loci, with DRB1 alleles having the most associated TCRs and HLA-C alleles having the fewest. A total of 150 to 200 TCR beta chains were listed by the study as associated with cytomegalovirus. A further reported finding was that TCR beta sequences accurately predicted the HLA-A and HLA-B alleles for most subjects in the first cohort. When HLA alleles, especially DR and DQ, strongly co-occurred, attributing TCR associations to individual alleles was difficult. HLA typing was unavailable for some donors at each locus, so association tests used only the typed subset. The 87-base-pair reads could not distinguish some IMGT-functional V segments, including TRBV6-2 and TRBV6-3, so those segments were excluded. In a later genetic analysis, a missense DCLRE1C variant was associated with V-gene and J-gene trimming of TCR beta chains, and the association was replicated in an independent cohort. The authors suggested that the approach could potentially be generalized to other disease states and immunological phenotypes. Compared with the roughly 670-donor mean, donors in an Asian-associated ancestry cluster had fewer N-insertions in productive TCRs, according to a later genetic analysis. A few of the identified cytomegalovirus-associated TCR beta chains were confirmed in vitro to be specific for cytomegalovirus antigens.

The cohort was made up of hundreds of healthy bone marrow donors. At the time of sampling, every cohort member was nominally healthy, though immune exposures that went unrecorded were likely present. The donor was CMV seropositive and belonged to the group of over 250 seropositive cohort members. Every donor gave a peripheral blood sample, and the peripheral blood mononuclear cells from that sample were used for TCR beta sequencing. The Qiagen DNeasy Blood Extraction Kit was used to extract genomic DNA from the blood cell samples. Sample: PBMCs. The sequence is built from TRBV7-9 and TRBJ1-5, and TRBD1 aligns with 7 junction nucleotides. The receptor was derived from a woman in her 40s in good health and CMV-seropositive. The CDR3 region reads CASSYSGTDSNQPQHF. The DNA is TGTGCCAGCAGCTACTCCGGGACAGATAGCAATCAGCCCCAGCATTTT.